This TCR beta chain came from a study of shared clonotypes between healthy human individuals. Study results and limitations: Rarefaction showed sorted-subset sequencing was incomplete despite large depth. Naive CD4 clonotypes overlapped across a few donors at approximately 5%.

As regards this clone: As yet, its antigen is unknown.

Clones were sequenced by immunoSEQ multiplex PCR, and TCRdb holds only the in-frame ones, with some missing. Among approximately 1.5 million clones listed, 95% to 99% were seen once. The origin of this receptor is a man aged 30-40 years in good health. The sample consisted of naive CD4+ T cells sorted from blood. Stated subset: CD45RA+ positively selected.

Here the CDR3 reads CASSSDSLQPQHF. The DNA for the CDR3 is TGTGCCAGCAGTTCGGACAGTCTTCAGCCCCAGCATTTT. The chain links TRBV11-2 to TRBJ1-5, with D maybe TRBD1 (6 bases). The V gene's germline CDR1 is SGHAT and CDR2 FQNNGV. The CDR3 consists of 13 residues. V was cut by 6 bases and J by 6 bases, with 12 bases left in between.